The T cell receptor beta chain described here comes from a study of PD-L1 blockade in urothelial cancer. Study background: A median blood sample held around 150,000 T cells and roughly 79,000 unique TCRs.

Assay: immunoSEQ multiplex PCR; the TCRdb copy retains only in-frame clones and omits some. The repertoire consists of roughly 56,000 clones, with more than 65% occurring once and the leading ten covering 4% to 5.5%. This CDR3 comprises 15 residues. V lost 7 bases and J lost 4; bases outside the gene matches: 13. Germline values: CDR1 SQVTM, CDR2 ANQGSEA. Urothelial carcinoma in patients was locally advanced or metastatic. This TCR was recovered from a man in his sixties or seventies with urothelial cancer. The input for sequencing was PBMCs, taken around atezolizumab (anti-PD-L1) treatment. The rearrangement joins TRBV29-1 to TRBJ2-5, with TRBD1 identical over 9 bases. The CDR3 region has the DNA TGCAGCGCCTCAAGGGGGACAGGGAAGGGAGAGACCCAGTACTTC. Translated, it gives CSASRGTGKGETQYF.